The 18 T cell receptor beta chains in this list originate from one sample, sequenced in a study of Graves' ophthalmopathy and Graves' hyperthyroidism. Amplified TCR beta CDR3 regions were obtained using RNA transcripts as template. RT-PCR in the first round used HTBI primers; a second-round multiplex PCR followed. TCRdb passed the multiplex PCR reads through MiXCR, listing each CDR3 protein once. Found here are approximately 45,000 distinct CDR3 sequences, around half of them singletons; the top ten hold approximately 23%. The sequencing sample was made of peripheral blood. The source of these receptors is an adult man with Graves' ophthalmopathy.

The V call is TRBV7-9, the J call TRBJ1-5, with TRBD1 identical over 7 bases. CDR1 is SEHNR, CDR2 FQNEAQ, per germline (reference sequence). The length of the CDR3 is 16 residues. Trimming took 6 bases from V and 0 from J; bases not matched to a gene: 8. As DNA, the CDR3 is TGTGCCAGCAGAACCAATTACAGGGGTAGCAATCAGCCCCAGCATTTT. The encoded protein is CASRTNYRGSNQPQHF.

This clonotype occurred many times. CDR3 in amino acids: CASTPPGTADTEAFF. DNA of the CDR3: TGTGCCAGCACCCCCCCCGGGACAGCAGACACTGAAGCTTTCTTT. The J gene is TRBJ1-1, the V gene TRBV28; 7 nucleotides match TRBD1. Germline loops: CDR1 MDHEN, CDR2 SYDVKM. Losses at the gene ends were 7 bases for V and 3 bases for J; bases not matched to a gene: 11. The CDR3 has 15 amino acids.

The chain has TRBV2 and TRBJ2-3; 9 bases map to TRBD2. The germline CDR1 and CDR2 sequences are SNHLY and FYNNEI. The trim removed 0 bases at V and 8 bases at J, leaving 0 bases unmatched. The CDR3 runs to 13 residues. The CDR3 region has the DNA TGTGCCAGCAGTGAAGCGCGGGGGGGTACGCAGTATTTT. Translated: CASSEARGGTQYF.

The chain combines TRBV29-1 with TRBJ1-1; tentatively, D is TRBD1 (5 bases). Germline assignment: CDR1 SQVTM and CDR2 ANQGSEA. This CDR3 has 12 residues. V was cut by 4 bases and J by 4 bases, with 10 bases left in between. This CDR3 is CSVAREGTEAFF. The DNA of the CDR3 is TGCAGCGTTGCCAGGGAGGGCACTGAAGCTTTCTTT.

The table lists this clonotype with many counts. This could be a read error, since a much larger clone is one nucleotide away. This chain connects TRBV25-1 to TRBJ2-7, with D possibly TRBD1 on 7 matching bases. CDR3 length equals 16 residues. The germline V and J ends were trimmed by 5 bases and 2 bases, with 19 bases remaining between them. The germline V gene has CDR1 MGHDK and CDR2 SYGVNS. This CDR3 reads CASSWRQGGYPYEQYF. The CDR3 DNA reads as TGTGCCAGCAGTTGGCGACAGGGAGGCTACCCCTACGAGCAGTACTTC.

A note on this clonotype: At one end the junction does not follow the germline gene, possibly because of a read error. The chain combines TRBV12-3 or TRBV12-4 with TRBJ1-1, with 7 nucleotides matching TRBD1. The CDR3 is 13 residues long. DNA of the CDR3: TGTGCTAGTAAGGGACAGACAAGCACTGAAGCGTTCTTT. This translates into CASKGQTSTEAFF.

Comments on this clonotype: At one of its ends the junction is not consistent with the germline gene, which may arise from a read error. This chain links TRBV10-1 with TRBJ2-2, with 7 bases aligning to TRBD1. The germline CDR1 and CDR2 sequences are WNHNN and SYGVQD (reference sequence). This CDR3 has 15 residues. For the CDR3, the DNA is TGCGCCAGCAGTGAGAGGACAGGACCCACCGAGGAGCCGTTTTTT. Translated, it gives CASSERTGPTEEPFF.

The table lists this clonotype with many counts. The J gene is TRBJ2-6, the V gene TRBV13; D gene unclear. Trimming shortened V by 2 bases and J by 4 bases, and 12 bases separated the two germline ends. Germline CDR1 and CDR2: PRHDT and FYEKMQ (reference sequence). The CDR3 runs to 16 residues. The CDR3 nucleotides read TGTGCCAGCAGCTTAATGGGTGGGGAAGGGGCCAACGTCCTGACTTTC. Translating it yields CASSLMGGEGANVLTF.

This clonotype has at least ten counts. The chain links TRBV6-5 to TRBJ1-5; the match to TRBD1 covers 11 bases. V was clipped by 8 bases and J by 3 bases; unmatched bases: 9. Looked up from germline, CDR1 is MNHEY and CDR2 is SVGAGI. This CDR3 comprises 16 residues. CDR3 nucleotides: TGTGCCAGCGCACGGACAGGGGGCCGAGACAATCAGCCCCAGCATTTT. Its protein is CASARTGGRDNQPQHF.

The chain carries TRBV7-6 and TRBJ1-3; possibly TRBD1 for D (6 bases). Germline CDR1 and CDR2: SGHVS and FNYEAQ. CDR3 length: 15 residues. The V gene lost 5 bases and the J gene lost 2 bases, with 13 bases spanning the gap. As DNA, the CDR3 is TGTGCCAGCAGCAAGGACAGCATAGCTGGAAACACCATATATTTT. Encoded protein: CASSKDSIAGNTIYF.

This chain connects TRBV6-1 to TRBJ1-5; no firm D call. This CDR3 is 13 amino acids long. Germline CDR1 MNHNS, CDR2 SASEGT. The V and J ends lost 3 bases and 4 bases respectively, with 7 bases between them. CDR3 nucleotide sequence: TGTGCCAGCAGTGACGTTGCTAATCAGCCCCAGCATTTT. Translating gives CASSDVANQPQHF.

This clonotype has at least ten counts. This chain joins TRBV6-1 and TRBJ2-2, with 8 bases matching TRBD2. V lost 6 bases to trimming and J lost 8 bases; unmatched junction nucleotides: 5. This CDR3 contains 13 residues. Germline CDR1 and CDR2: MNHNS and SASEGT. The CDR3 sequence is CASRAGVGGELFF. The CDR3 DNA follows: TGTGCCAGCAGAGCGGGGGTGGGGGGGGAGCTGTTTTTT.

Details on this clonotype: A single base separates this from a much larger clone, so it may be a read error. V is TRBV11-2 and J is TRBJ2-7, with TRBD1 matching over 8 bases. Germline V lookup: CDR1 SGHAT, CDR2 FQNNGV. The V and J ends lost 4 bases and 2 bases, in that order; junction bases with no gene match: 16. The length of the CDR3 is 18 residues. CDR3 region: CASSSPNAGTGFAYEQYF. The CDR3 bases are TGTGCCAGCAGCTCACCAAACGCAGGGACAGGTTTTGCCTACGAGCAGTACTTC.

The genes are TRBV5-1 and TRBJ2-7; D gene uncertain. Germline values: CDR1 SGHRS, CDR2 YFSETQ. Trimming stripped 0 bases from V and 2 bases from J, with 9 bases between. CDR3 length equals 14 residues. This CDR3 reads CASSLENNPYEQYF. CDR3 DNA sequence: TGCGCCAGCAGCTTGGAGAACAACCCCTACGAGCAGTACTTC.

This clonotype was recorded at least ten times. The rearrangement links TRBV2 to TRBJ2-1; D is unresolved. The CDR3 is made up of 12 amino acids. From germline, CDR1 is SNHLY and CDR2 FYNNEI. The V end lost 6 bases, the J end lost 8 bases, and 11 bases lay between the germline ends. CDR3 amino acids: CASRRDPHEQFF. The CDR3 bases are TGTGCCAGCAGGAGAGACCCCCATGAGCAGTTCTTC. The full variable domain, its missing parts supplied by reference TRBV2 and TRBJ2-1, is EPEVTQTPSHQVTQMGQEVILRCVPISNHLYFYWYRQILGQKVEFLVSFYNNEISEKSEIFDDQFSVERPDGSNFTLKIRSTKLEDSAMYFCASRRDPHEQFFGPGTRLTVL.

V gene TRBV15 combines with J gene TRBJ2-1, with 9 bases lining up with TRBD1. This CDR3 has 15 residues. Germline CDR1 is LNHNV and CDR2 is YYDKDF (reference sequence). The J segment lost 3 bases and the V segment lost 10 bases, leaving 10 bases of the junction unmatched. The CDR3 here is CAICSTGQGYNEQFF. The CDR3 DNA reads TGTGCCATCTGCAGTACGGGACAGGGCTACAATGAGCAGTTCTTC.

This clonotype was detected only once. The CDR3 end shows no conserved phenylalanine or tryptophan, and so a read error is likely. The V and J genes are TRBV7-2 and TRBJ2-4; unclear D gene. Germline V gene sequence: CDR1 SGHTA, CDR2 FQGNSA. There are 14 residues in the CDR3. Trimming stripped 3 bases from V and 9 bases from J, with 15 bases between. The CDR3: CASSLMSARSIQYC. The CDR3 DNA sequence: TGTGCCAGCAGCTTGATGTCGGCCAGGAGCATTCAGTACTGC.

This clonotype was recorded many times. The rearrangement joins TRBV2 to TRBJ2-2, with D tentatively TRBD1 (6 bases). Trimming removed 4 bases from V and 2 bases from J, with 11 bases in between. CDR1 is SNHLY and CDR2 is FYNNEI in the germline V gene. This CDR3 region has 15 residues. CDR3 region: CASSAQGLNTGELFF. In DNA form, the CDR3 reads TGTGCCAGCAGTGCCCAGGGGCTAAACACCGGGGAGCTGTTTTTT.